This T cell receptor (beta chain) was sequenced for a study of blood T cell repertoires in COVID-19. Repertoires were generated with immunoSEQ multiplex PCR, while TCRdb's copy carries only in-frame clones and drops some. In the table there are roughly 330,000 clones, around 87% of which are singletons. CDR1 and CDR2 from the germline V gene are MDHEN and SYDVKM. The CDR3 runs to 15 residues. With 7 bases removed from V and 0 bases from J, the gap between germline ends came to 10 bases. The receptor's source is a woman aged 25 to 39 who had recovered from COVID-19. The specimen sequenced was PBMCs or T cells enriched from blood (not recorded which). The rearrangement uses TRBV28 and TRBJ1-6; D call uncertain. DNA for the CDR3: TGTGCCAGCAAGGCGGGTAGCTCCTATAATTCACCCCTCCACTTT. Translation gives CASKAGSSYNSPLHF.